The next 23 T cell receptor beta chains were all read from a single sample in a study of cytomegalovirus exposure and HLA in healthy donors. 13 Jbeta primers and 60 Vbeta primers were used for the PCR. Generated by immunoSEQ multiplex PCR, the TCRdb table keeps only in-frame clones and is missing some. The table shows some 200,000 clones, with approximately 79% occurring only once. Sequencing was done on a sample of PBMCs. Every receptor here comes from a man aged 50 to 59 in good health and CMV-seronegative.

The V and J genes are TRBV27 and TRBJ2-7; D may be TRBD2 (6 bases). V shed 4 bases and J shed 3 bases, with 37 bases lying between them. The CDR3 contains 22 residues. Germline CDR1 and CDR2: MNHEY and SMNVEV (reference sequence). CDR3 bases: TGTGCCAGCAGTTCGTTCACTCAGGCCCGGGGAGGTAAAGTCGGTGTGCTCTACGAGCAGTACTTC. This gives the protein CASSSFTQARGGKVGVLYEQYF.

The table lists this clone with a count of one. CDR3 residues: CASSLSGLQAFF. Written as DNA, the CDR3 is TGTGCCAGCAGCCTCTCGGGACTGCAAGCTTTCTTT. The chain combines TRBV28 with TRBJ1-1; TRBD1 might be the D (5 bases). The CDR3 consists of 12 residues. The germline V gene encodes CDR1 MDHEN and CDR2 SYDVKM. V was pared by 6 bases and J by 9 bases, with 14 bases between.

The chain carries TRBV7-9 and TRBJ1-4; TRBD1 aligns across 10 bases. Trimming cost V 5 bases and J 8 bases; bases outside gene matches: 8. This CDR3 has 15 amino acids. In germline, CDR1 is SEHNR, CDR2 FQNEAQ (reference sequence). The CDR3 here is CASSLGTGEVEKLFF. The CDR3 nucleotides read TGTGCCAGCAGCCTAGGGACAGGGGAGGTAGAAAAACTGTTTTTT.

This clone was counted once. The chain is built from TRBV9 and TRBJ2-3; D may be TRBD1 (6 bases). Germline CDR1 and CDR2: SGDLS and YYNGEE. The CDR3 runs to 15 residues. V lost 4 bases and J 1 base, leaving 13 bases between the germline ends. The CDR3 DNA reads TGTGCCAGCAGCTTGCAGGGGTGGGGCACAGATACGCAGTATTTT. This sequence encodes CASSLQGWGTDTQYF.

V usage is TRBV9 and J usage is TRBJ2-3; D gene uncertain. Trimming pared 0 bases from V and 3 bases from J, leaving 11 bases between. Germline V gene sequence: CDR1 SGDLS, CDR2 YYNGEE. This CDR3 contains 15 residues. CDR3 in amino acids: CASSVETTGTDTQYF. The DNA for the CDR3 is TGTGCCAGCAGCGTAGAAACTACCGGAACAGATACGCAGTATTTT.

The genes are TRBV5-1 and TRBJ2-5; a weak D match, TRBD1 (6 bases). The germline V gene encodes CDR1 SGHRS and CDR2 YFSETQ. The V gene lost 0 bases and the J gene lost 5 bases, with 11 bases spanning the gap. There are 14 residues in the CDR3. The CDR3 loop is CASSLGLQGETQYF. CDR3 sequence (DNA): TGCGCCAGCAGCTTGGGCCTCCAGGGGGAGACCCAGTACTTC.

The V and J genes are TRBV7-9 and TRBJ2-1; perhaps TRBD2 as D (7 bases). The V gene's germline CDR1 is SEHNR and CDR2 FQNEAQ (reference sequence). The CDR3 has 18 residues. V was trimmed by 1 base and J by 3 bases, leaving 19 bases between them. The CDR3 nucleotides are TGTGCCAGCAGCTTAGGGTCAAGGGGGGCTAGCGGCTACAATGAGCAGTTCTTC. This translates into CASSLGSRGASGYNEQFF.

The genes are TRBV5-1 and TRBJ1-6; 12 bases are shared with TRBD1. This CDR3 contains 15 residues. V was clipped by 4 bases and J by 7 bases; unmatched bases: 3. Looked up from germline, CDR1 is SGHRS and CDR2 is YFSETQ. The DNA of the CDR3 is TGCGCCAGCAGCCCGGGGACAGGGGGCAATTCACCCCTCCACTTT. This encodes CASSPGTGGNSPLHF.

The genes are TRBV5-4 and TRBJ2-7, with 11 bases identical to TRBD1. V was pared by 4 bases and J by 5 bases, with 5 bases of the junction left unmatched. CDR1 and CDR2 (germline): SGHNT, YYREEE (reference sequence). The CDR3 has 14 residues. CDR3 DNA: TGTGCCAGCAGCCCGACGGGACAGGGGGACGAGCAGTACTTC. Protein: CASSPTGQGDEQYF.

V and J are TRBV28 and TRBJ1-1; TRBD1 agrees at 8 bases. This CDR3 region has 15 residues. Germline assignment: CDR1 MDHEN and CDR2 SYDVKM. V trimming: 6 bases; J trimming: 2 bases; junction bases outside the gene matches: 8. The CDR3 DNA follows: TGTGCCAGCAGCTTTATGGACAGGGTAAACACTGAAGCTTTCTTT. It codes for CASSFMDRVNTEAFF.

This chain uses TRBV18 with TRBJ2-2; 7 bases map to TRBD2. V gave up 3 bases and J gave up 3 bases; unmatched junction bases: 7. The CDR3 runs to 16 residues. Germline CDR1 KGHSH, CDR2 LQKENI. The CDR3 DNA follows: TGTGCCAGCTCACCCCCGCGGGGGTGGGACACCGGGGAGCTGTTTTTT. This sequence encodes CASSPPRGWDTGELFF.

The chain joins TRBV4-1 to TRBJ2-2, with 10 bases lining up with TRBD2. J lost 6 bases, V lost 0 bases, and 10 bases had no gene match. Germline V gives CDR1 MGHRA, CDR2 YSYEKL. The CDR3 is 18 residues long. The CDR3 DNA reads TGCGCCAGCAGCCAAGATCGCCTAGCGGGGGCTAGGGCCGGGGAGCTGTTTTTT. It translates to CASSQDRLAGARAGELFF.

The DNA for the CDR3 is TGTGCCAGCAGCTTAATGACAGGGGGCGTTGGGAATGAGCAGTTCTTC. This encodes CASSLMTGGVGNEQFF. The chain employs TRBV7-6 and TRBJ2-1; TRBD1 aligns across 10 bases. This CDR3 is 16 amino acids long. CDR1 and CDR2 from the germline V gene are SGHVS and FNYEAQ. With 2 bases clipped from V and 7 bases from J, the junction kept 8 bases outside the gene matches.

This chain uses TRBV2 with TRBJ1-5, with a tentative D call TRBD1 (5 bases). V gave up 3 bases and J gave up 7 bases, with 13 bases separating them. The CDR3 has 14 amino acids. Germline V CDR1 and CDR2: SNHLY, FYNNEI. CDR3 region: CASSESGGAQPQHF. CDR3 in DNA: TGTGCCAGCAGTGAGTCTGGAGGGGCCCAGCCCCAGCATTTT.

V usage is TRBV28 and J usage is TRBJ2-2, with D unresolved. This CDR3 contains 12 residues. The V gene lost 7 bases and the J gene lost 6 bases, with 9 bases spanning the gap. Germline values: CDR1 MDHEN, CDR2 SYDVKM. The CDR3 DNA sequence: TGTGCCAGCAACCCGCTATCCGGGGAGCTGTTTTTT. Protein sequence: CASNPLSGELFF.

This clone was recorded a few times. V usage is TRBV2 and J usage is TRBJ2-7; TRBD2 is a possible D gene (5 bases). Germline values: CDR1 SNHLY, CDR2 FYNNEI. This CDR3 comprises 16 residues. V was cut by 5 bases and J by 7 bases, with 24 bases left in between. CDR3 in DNA: TGTGCCAGCAGTCCCATCCCCATGGGAGAGTGGGAAGAGCAGTACTTC. Its protein is CASSPIPMGEWEEQYF.

V usage is TRBV2 and J usage is TRBJ2-7, with D possibly matching TRBD2 (6 bases). The CDR3 is 14 amino acids. CDR1 is SNHLY, CDR2 FYNNEI, per germline. V was trimmed by 6 bases and J by 3 bases, leaving 15 bases between them. The CDR3 is CASRGRTILYEQYF. The CDR3 coding sequence is TGTGCCAGCAGAGGGAGGACTATCCTCTACGAGCAGTACTTC.

This chain uses TRBV15 with TRBJ1-4; D gene unclear. CDR3 length: 15 amino acids. Germline lookup yields CDR1 LNHNV and CDR2 YYDKDF (reference sequence). The germline V and J ends were trimmed by 0 bases and 5 bases, with 10 bases remaining between them. The CDR3 protein is CATSRDQRANEKLFF. In DNA, the CDR3 is TGTGCCACCAGCAGAGATCAGAGAGCGAATGAAAAACTGTTTTTT.

The V gene is TRBV2, the J gene TRBJ1-2; D is uncertain. The germline V gene encodes CDR1 SNHLY and CDR2 FYNNEI. The CDR3 totals 13 residues. Trimming pared 5 bases from V and 8 bases from J, leaving 15 bases between. The CDR3 spells CASSSQRVEGYTF. CDR3 in DNA: TGTGCCAGCAGTAGTCAACGGGTAGAGGGCTACACCTTC.

The sample holds one count of this clone. The chain carries TRBV7-8 and TRBJ2-5; 8 bases line up with TRBD1. V lost 4 bases to trimming and J lost 9 bases; unmatched junction nucleotides: 10. Per germline, CDR1 SGHVS and CDR2 FQNEAQ. The CDR3 is 14 residues long. CDR3: CASSSTGTGTSQYF. The CDR3 DNA follows: TGTGCCAGCAGCTCCACCGGGACAGGCACGTCCCAGTACTTC.

CDR3 in DNA: TGTGCCAGCAGTCTCCTACTAGCGTCGACCGGGGAGCTGTTTTTT. Protein sequence: CASSLLLASTGELFF. The chain has TRBV2 and TRBJ2-2; the match to TRBD2 covers 7 bases. With V trimmed by 5 bases and J by 5 bases, 8 bases remained unmatched. The CDR3 has 15 amino acids. The germline gives CDR1 SNHLY, CDR2 FYNNEI. Full variable domain (rest looked up from reference TRBV2 and TRBJ2-2): EPEVTQTPSHQVTQMGQEVILRCVPISNHLYFYWYRQILGQKVEFLVSFYNNEISEKSEIFDDQFSVERPDGSNFTLKIRSTKLEDSAMYFCASSLLLASTGELFFGEGSRLTVL.

The chain carries TRBV9 and TRBJ2-4; 9 nucleotides match TRBD1. J gave up 2 bases and V 3 bases, and 3 bases lay outside the gene matches. The germline V gene has CDR1 SGDLS and CDR2 YYNGEE. There are 15 residues in the CDR3. CDR3 sequence reads: CASSAGQGTKNIQYF. The CDR3, as DNA: TGTGCCAGCAGCGCCGGACAGGGGACCAAAAACATTCAGTACTTC. Using reference TRBV9 and TRBJ2-4 for the parts outside the CDR3, the full variable domain is DSGVTQTPKHLITATGQRVTLRCSPRSGDLSVYWYQQSLDQGLQFLIQYYNGEERAKGNILERFSAQQFPDLHSELNLSSLELGDSALYFCASSAGQGTKNIQYFGAGTRLSVL.

This clone is a singleton in its sample. The CDR3 region has the DNA TGTGCCAGCAGCTTGTACATCGTGACTAGCGGGAGAGGGGATGCGCAGTATTTT. Its protein is CASSLYIVTSGRGDAQYF. The V call is TRBV7-6, the J call TRBJ2-3; TRBD2 agrees at 12 bases. Germline V gives CDR1 SGHVS, CDR2 FNYEAQ. J was trimmed by 10 bases and V by 3 bases; bases with no gene match: 17. This CDR3 comprises 18 residues.